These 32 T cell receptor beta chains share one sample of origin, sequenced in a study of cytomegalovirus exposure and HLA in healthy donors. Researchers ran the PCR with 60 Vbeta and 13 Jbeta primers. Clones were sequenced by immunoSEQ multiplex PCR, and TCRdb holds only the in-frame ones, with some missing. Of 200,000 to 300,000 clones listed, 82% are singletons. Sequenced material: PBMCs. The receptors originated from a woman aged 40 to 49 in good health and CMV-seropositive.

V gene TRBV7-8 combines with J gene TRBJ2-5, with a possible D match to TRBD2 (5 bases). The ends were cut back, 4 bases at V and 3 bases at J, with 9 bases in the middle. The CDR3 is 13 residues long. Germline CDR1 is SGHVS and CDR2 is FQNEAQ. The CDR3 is CASSSRAEETQYF. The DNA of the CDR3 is TGTGCCAGCAGCTCTCGAGCGGAAGAGACCCAGTACTTC.

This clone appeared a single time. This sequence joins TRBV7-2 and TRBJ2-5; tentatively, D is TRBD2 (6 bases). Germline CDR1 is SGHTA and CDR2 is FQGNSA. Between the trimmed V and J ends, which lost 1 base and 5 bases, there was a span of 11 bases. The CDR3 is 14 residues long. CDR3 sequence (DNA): TGTGCCAGCAGCTTAGGCGGGATGAGGGAGACCCAGTACTTC. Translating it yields CASSLGGMRETQYF.

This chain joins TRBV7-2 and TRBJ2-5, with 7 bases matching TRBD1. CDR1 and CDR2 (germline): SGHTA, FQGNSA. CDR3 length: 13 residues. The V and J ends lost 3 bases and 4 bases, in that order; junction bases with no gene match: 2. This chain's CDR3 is CASSLTGIETQYF. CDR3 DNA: TGTGCCAGCAGCTTGACAGGGATAGAGACCCAGTACTTC.

CDR3 in amino acids: CASSQDPGLHYEQYF. The DNA of the CDR3 is TGCGCCAGCAGCCAAGATCCAGGGCTCCACTACGAGCAGTACTTC. This sequence joins TRBV4-1 and TRBJ2-7; possibly TRBD1 for D (5 bases). The CDR3 is made up of 15 amino acids. The V and J ends lost 0 bases and 3 bases respectively, with 12 bases between them. CDR1 is MGHRA and CDR2 is YSYEKL in the germline V gene.

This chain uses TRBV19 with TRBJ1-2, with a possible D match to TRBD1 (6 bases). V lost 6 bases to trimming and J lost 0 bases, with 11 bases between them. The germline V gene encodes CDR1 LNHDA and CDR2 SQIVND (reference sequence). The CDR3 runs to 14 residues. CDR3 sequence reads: CASRFQGTNYGYTF. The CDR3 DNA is TGTGCCAGTAGGTTTCAGGGGACTAACTATGGCTACACCTTC.

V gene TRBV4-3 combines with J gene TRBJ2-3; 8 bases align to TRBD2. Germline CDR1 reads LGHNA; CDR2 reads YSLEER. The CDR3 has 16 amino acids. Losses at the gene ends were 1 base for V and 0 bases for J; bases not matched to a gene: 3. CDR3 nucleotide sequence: TGCGCCAGCAGCCAAGGTAGCGGGATAAGCACAGATACGCAGTATTTT. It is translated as CASSQGSGISTDTQYF.

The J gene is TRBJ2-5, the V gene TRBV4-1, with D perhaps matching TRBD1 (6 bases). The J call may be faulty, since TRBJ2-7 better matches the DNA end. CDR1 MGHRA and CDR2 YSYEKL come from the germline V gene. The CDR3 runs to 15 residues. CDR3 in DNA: TGCGCCAGCAGCCAAAACAGGGACCGAAACTACGAGCAGTACTTC. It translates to CASSQNRDRNYEQYF.

The DNA of the CDR3 is TGTGCCAGCAGCTTGGCGTTAGCGGGAGGTTACGAGCAGTACTTC. Protein: CASSLALAGGYEQYF. The genes are TRBV5-4 and TRBJ2-7, with 10 positions matching TRBD2. The CDR3 has 15 amino acids. CDR1 SGHNT and CDR2 YYREEE come from the germline V gene (reference sequence). Trimming took 0 bases from V and 4 from J; bases not matched to a gene: 4.

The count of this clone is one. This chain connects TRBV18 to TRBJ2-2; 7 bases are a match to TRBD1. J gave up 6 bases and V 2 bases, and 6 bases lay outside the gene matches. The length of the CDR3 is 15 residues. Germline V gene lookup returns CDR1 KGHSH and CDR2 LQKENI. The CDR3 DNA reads TGTGCCAGCTCACCAGAGAAGGGGGCGGCCGGGGAGCTGTTTTTT. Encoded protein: CASSPEKGAAGELFF.

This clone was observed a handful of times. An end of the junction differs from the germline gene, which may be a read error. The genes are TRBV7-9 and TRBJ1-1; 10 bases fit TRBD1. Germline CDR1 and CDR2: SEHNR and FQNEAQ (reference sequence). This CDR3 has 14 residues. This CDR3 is CSSSPGQGHTEAFF. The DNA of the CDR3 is TGTTCCAGCAGCCCGGGACAGGGGCACACTGAAGCTTTCTTT.

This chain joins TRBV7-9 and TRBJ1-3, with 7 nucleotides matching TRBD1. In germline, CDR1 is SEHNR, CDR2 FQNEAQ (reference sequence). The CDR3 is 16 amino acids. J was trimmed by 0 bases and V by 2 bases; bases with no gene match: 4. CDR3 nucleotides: TGTGCCAGCAGCTTATATGGGGACAGCTCTGGAAACACCATATATTTT. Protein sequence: CASSLYGDSSGNTIYF.

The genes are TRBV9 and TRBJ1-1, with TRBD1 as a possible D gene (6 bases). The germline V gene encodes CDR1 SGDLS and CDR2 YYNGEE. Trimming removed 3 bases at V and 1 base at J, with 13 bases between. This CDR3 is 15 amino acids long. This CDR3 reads CASSATGQPNTEAFF. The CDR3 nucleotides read TGTGCCAGCAGCGCCACGGGACAACCGAACACTGAAGCTTTCTTT.

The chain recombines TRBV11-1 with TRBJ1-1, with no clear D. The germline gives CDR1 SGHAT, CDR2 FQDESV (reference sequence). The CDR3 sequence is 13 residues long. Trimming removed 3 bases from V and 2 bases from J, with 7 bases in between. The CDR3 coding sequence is TGTGCCAGCAGCTTGGAGATTAACACTGAAGCTTTCTTT. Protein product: CASSLEINTEAFF.

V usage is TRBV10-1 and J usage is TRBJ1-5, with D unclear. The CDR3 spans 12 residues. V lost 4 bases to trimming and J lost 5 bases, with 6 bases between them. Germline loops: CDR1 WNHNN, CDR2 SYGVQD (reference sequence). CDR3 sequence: CASSASYQPQHF. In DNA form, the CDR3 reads TGCGCCAGCAGTGCAAGCTATCAGCCCCAGCATTTT.

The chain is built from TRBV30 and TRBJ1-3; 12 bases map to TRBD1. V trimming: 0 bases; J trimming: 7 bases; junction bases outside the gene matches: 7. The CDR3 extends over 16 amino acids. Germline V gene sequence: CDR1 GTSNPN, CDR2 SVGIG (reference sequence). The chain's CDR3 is CAWSVSGTGGYNTIYF. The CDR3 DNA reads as TGTGCCTGGAGTGTAAGCGGGACAGGGGGCTATAACACCATATATTTT. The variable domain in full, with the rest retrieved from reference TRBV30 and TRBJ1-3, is SQTIHQWPATLVQPVGSPLSLECTVEGTSNPNLYWYRQAAGRGLQLLFYSVGIGQISSEVPQNLSASRPQDRQFILSSKKLLLSDSGFYLCAWSVSGTGGYNTIYFGEGSWLTVV.

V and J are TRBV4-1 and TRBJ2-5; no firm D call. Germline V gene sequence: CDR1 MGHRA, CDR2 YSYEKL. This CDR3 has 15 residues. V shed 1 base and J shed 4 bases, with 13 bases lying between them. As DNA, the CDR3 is TGCGCCAGCAGCCAAGCTGTCGGCGGCGCAGAGACCCAGTACTTC. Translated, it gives CASSQAVGGAETQYF.

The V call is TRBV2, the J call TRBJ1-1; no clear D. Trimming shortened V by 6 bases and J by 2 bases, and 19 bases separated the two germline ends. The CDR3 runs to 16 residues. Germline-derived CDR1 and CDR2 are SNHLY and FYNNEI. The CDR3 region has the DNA TGTGCCAGCAGCGACCCGCGCCATAGGACTAACACTGAAGCTTTCTTT. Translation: CASSDPRHRTNTEAFF.

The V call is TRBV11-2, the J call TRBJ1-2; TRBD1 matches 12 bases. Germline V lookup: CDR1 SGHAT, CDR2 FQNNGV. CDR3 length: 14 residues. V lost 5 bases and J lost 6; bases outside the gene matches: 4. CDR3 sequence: CASSPGQGANGYTF. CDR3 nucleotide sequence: TGTGCCAGCAGCCCGGGACAGGGGGCGAATGGCTACACCTTC.

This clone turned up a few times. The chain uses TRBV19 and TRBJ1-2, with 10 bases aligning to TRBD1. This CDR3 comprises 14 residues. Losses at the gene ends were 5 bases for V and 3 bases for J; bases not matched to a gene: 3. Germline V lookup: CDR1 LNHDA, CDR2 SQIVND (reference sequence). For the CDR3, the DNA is TGTGCCAGTAGTGGACAGGGGGAGGACTATGGCTACACCTTC. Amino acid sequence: CASSGQGEDYGYTF.

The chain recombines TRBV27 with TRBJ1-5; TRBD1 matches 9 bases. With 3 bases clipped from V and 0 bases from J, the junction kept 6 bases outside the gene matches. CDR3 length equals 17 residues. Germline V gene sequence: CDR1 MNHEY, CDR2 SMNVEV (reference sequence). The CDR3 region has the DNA TGTGCCAGCAGTTTGGGGACAGGGCCTTTTAGCAATCAGCCCCAGCATTTT. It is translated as CASSLGTGPFSNQPQHF.

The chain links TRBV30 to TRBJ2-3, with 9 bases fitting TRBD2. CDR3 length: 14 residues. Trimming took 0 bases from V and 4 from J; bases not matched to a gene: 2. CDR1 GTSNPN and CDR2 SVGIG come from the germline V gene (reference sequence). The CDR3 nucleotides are TGTGCCTGGAGTGTACTAGCGGGTTCAGATACGCAGTATTTT. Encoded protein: CAWSVLAGSDTQYF.

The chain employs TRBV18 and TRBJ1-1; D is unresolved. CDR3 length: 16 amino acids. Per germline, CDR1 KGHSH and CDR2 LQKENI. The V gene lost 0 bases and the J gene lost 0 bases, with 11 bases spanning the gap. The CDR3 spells CASSPPGRVMNTEAFF. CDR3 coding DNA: TGTGCCAGCTCACCACCAGGTCGGGTTATGAACACTGAAGCTTTCTTT.

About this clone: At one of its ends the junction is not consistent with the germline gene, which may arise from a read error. The CDR3 region is CSSSLSAAGYTF. CDR3 nucleotide sequence: TGTTCCAGCAGCTTATCTGCGGCGGGCTACACCTTC. The chain has TRBV7-9 and TRBJ1-2; unclear D gene. CDR1 SEHNR and CDR2 FQNEAQ come from the germline V gene (reference sequence). The CDR3 is 12 residues long.

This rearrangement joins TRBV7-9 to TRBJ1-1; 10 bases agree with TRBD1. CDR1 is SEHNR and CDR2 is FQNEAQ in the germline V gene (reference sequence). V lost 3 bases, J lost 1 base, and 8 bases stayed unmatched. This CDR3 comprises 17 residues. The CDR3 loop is CASSFNRDRGPNTEAFF. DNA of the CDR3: TGTGCCAGCAGCTTCAACCGGGACAGGGGACCGAACACTGAAGCTTTCTTT.

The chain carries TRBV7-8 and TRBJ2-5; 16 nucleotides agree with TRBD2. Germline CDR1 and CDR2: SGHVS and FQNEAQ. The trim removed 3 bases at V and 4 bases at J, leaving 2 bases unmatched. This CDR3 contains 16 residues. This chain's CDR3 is CASSFGTSGRGETQYF. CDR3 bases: TGTGCCAGCAGCTTCGGGACTAGCGGGAGGGGAGAGACCCAGTACTTC.

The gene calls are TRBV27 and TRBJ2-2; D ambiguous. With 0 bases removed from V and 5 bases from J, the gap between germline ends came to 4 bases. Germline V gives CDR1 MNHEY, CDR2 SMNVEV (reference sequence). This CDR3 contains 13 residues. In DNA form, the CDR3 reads TGTGCCAGCAGTTTATCTCGGACCGGGGAGCTGTTTTTT. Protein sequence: CASSLSRTGELFF.

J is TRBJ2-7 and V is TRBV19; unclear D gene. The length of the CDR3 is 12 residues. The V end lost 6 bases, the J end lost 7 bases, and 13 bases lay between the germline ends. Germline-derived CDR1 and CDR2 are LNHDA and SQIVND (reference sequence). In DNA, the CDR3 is TGTGCCAGTAGAAATCAACTTTTTGAGCAGTACTTC. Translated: CASRNQLFEQYF.

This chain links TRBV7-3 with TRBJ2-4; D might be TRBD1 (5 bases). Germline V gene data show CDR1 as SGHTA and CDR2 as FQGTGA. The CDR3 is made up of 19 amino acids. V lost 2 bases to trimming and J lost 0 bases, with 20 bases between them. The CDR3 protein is CASSLYSLGAELAKNIQYF. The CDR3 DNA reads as TGTGCCAGCAGCTTATACTCTCTTGGGGCAGAACTAGCCAAAAACATTCAGTACTTC.

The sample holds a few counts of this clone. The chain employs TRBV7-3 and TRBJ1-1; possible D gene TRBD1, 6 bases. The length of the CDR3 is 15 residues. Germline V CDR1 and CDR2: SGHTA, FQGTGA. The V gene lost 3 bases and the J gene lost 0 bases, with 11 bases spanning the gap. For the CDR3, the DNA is TGTGCCAGCAGCTTCTCCACAGGGATGAACACTGAAGCTTTCTTT. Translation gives CASSFSTGMNTEAFF.

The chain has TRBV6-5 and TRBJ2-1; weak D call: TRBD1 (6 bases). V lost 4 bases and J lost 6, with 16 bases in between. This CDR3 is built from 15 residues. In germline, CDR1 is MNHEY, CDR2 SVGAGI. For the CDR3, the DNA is TGTGCCAGCAGTTTCGAACCAGGGGCTCCCAATGAGCAGTTCTTC. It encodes CASSFEPGAPNEQFF.

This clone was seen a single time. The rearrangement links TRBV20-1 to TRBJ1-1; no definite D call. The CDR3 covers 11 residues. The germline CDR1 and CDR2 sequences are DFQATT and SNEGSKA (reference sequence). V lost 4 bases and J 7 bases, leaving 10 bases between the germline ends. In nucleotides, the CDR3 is TGCAGTGCTACCAACATTTTTGAAGCTTTCTTT. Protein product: CSATNIFEAFF.

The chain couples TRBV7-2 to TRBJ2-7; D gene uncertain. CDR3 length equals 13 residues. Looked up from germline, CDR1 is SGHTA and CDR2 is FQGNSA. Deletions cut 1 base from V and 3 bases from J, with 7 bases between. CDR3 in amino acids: CASSLDLDYEQYF. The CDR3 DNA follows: TGTGCCAGCAGCTTAGATCTAGACTACGAGCAGTACTTC.